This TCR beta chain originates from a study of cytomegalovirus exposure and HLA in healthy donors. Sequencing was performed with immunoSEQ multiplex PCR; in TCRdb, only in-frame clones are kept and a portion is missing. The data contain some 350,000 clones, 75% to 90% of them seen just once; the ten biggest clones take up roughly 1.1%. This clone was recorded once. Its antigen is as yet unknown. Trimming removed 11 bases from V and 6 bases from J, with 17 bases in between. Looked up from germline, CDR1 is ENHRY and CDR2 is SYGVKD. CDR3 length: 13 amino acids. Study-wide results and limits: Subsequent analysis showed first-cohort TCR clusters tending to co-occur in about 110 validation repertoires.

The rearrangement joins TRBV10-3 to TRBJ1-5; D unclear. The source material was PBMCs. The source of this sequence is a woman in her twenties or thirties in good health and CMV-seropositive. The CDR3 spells CAPMAPIGQPQHF. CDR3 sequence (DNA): TGTGCCCCCATGGCCCCAATCGGTCAGCCCCAGCATTTT.